The 10 T cell receptor beta chains below all came from one sample that was sequenced in a study of response to subunit inactivated influenza vaccine. TCRdb re-analysed the RT-PCR reads in MiXCR, keeping a single row per CDR3 protein. Among hundreds of thousands of distinct CDR3 sequences listed, approximately 15% were seen once. This specimen was PBMCs from blood, taken 14 to 15 days before vaccination. Every receptor here comes from a man aged 45-60 years who received an inactivated influenza vaccine.

The rearrangement joins TRBV10-3 to TRBJ2-6; D is unresolved. The V gene lost 6 bases and the J gene lost 0 bases, with 9 bases spanning the gap. CDR1 and CDR2 from the germline V gene are ENHRY and SYGVKD. This CDR3 spans 15 amino acids. CDR3 bases: TGTGCCATCAGACTACAGAGCTCTGGGGCCAACGTCCTGACTTTC. The encoded protein is CAIRLQSSGANVLTF.

This clonotype was observed a handful of times. The V call is TRBV7-6, the J call TRBJ1-4, with a tentative D call TRBD1 (5 bases). Germline CDR1 SGHVS, CDR2 FNYEAQ. V lost 1 base and J 11 bases, leaving 8 bases between the germline ends. The CDR3 is 12 amino acids. The CDR3 DNA reads as TGTGCCAGCAGCTTAGACGGGGCCAAACTGTTTTTT. Protein product: CASSLDGAKLFF.

This clonotype was seen a handful of times. The chain couples TRBV28 to TRBJ1-4, with D perhaps matching TRBD1 (5 bases). Germline values: CDR1 MDHEN, CDR2 SYDVKM. This CDR3 region has 11 residues. Trimming shortened V by 7 bases and J by 7 bases, and 7 bases separated the two germline ends. This CDR3 is CASKQGEKLFF. The CDR3 bases are TGTGCCAGCAAGCAGGGTGAAAAACTGTTTTTT.

There are a few counts of this clonotype. This sequence joins TRBV29-1 and TRBJ2-3, with 7 bases aligning to TRBD1. Germline V CDR1 and CDR2: SQVTM, ANQGSEA. The CDR3 has 13 residues. V trimming: 6 bases; J trimming: 0 bases; junction bases outside the gene matches: 3. The CDR3 coding sequence is TGCAGCGTGGACAGGCGTAGCACAGATACGCAGTATTTT. This gives the protein CSVDRRSTDTQYF.

The J gene is TRBJ2-1, the V gene TRBV10-3, with 11 bases lining up with TRBD2. The ends lost 6 bases at V and 5 bases at J; junction bases unmatched: 0. In germline, CDR1 is ENHRY, CDR2 SYGVKD. CDR3 length: 13 residues. The CDR3 DNA is TGTGCCATCAGGACTAGCGGGAACAATGAGCAGTTCTTC. It is translated as CAIRTSGNNEQFF.

The gene calls are TRBV10-3 and TRBJ2-3; the D is unclear. Per germline, CDR1 ENHRY and CDR2 SYGVKD. The V and J ends lost 10 bases and 2 bases respectively, with 13 bases between them. This CDR3 region has 13 residues. The CDR3: CATHAEFTDTQYF. CDR3 coding DNA: TGTGCCACCCACGCGGAATTCACAGATACGCAGTATTTT.

In this sample, this clonotype turned up many times. The V gene is TRBV27, the J gene TRBJ2-1; 8 nucleotides agree with TRBD2. This CDR3 region has 16 residues. Looked up from germline, CDR1 is MNHEY and CDR2 is SMNVEV (reference sequence). Trimming removed 5 bases from V and 5 bases from J; junction bases left unmatched: 11. The CDR3 loop reads CASSILGTRGDNEQFF. The CDR3 DNA reads as TGTGCCAGCAGTATCCTCGGGACTAGGGGGGACAATGAGCAGTTCTTC.

This clonotype was recorded at least ten times. The chain carries TRBV28 and TRBJ2-5, with 7 positions matching TRBD2. Per the germline V gene, CDR1 is MDHEN and CDR2 is SYDVKM. Trimming took 6 bases from V and 5 from J; bases not matched to a gene: 6. The CDR3 spans 13 residues. The CDR3 here is CASSFSGVETQYF. The CDR3 DNA sequence: TGTGCCAGCAGCTTCAGCGGGGTTGAGACCCAGTACTTC.

This clonotype has a handful of counts. The CDR3 reads CASSFKAGLTDTQYF. The CDR3 DNA reads TGTGCCAGCAGTTTCAAAGCGGGCCTCACAGATACGCAGTATTTT. The chain uses TRBV27 and TRBJ2-3; perhaps TRBD2 as D (6 bases). This CDR3 spans 15 amino acids. Germline lookup yields CDR1 MNHEY and CDR2 SMNVEV (reference sequence). V was cut by 3 bases and J by 2 bases, with 12 bases left in between.

This clonotype was recorded at least ten times. The chain is built from TRBV12-3 or TRBV12-4 and TRBJ1-1; tentatively, D is TRBD1 (5 bases). Trimming took off 6 bases at V and 3 bases at J, with 14 bases between the two ends. CDR3 length equals 14 residues. The CDR3 nucleotides read TGTGCCAGCAGACACTCCGGGGCCGACACTGAAGCTTTCTTT. Its translation: CASRHSGADTEAFF.